The 24 T cell receptor beta chains below were found in one sample sequenced in a study of CDR3 diversity in severe acne. Via MiXCR, TCRdb re-called the PCR reads, giving one row per CDR3 protein. Found here are some 84,000 distinct CDR3 sequences, around 50% of them singletons; the top ten hold about a tenth. Sequencing was done on a sample of blood. The source of these receptors is a male donor in good health, serving as a control.

This chain uses TRBV20-1 with TRBJ2-5, with a weak D call TRBD2 (5 bases). The germline V gene encodes CDR1 DFQATT and CDR2 SNEGSKA (reference sequence). This CDR3 contains 11 residues. Written as DNA, the CDR3 is TGCAGCCGTCGGGGTGGAGAGACCCAGTACTTC. Translated, it gives CSRRGGETQYF.

The table lists this clonotype with a few counts. This rearrangement joins TRBV6-5 to TRBJ1-1; unclear D gene. The ends were cut back, 0 bases at V and 1 base at J, with 9 bases in the middle. From germline, CDR1 is MNHEY and CDR2 SVGAGI. CDR3 length: 15 residues. The CDR3 region has the DNA TGTGCCAGCAGTTACTCTCAGAAATCGAACACTGAAGCTTTCTTT. This codes for CASSYSQKSNTEAFF.

This clonotype occurred a few times. CDR3 amino acids: CSARESLSGANVLTF. Here the CDR3 DNA reads TGCAGTGCTAGAGAGAGTCTCTCTGGGGCCAACGTCCTGACTTTC. This chain uses TRBV20-1 with TRBJ2-6, with no clear D. Germline loops: CDR1 DFQATT, CDR2 SNEGSKA (reference sequence). This CDR3 is built from 15 residues. With 0 bases removed from V and 0 bases from J, the gap between germline ends came to 6 bases.

The table lists this clonotype with many counts. The J gene is TRBJ1-2, the V gene TRBV12-5; D remains unclear. The CDR3 consists of 18 residues. The germline gives CDR1 LGHNT, CDR2 FRNRAP. Trimming left V 5 bases short and J 1 base short, with 23 bases between. Here the CDR3 reads CASGGDRGAKYFNYGYTF. The DNA of the CDR3 is TGTGCTAGTGGTGGGGATCGGGGAGCGAAATACTTTAACTATGGCTACACCTTC.

This rearrangement joins TRBV20-1 to TRBJ1-2; maybe TRBD1 (5 bases). Trimming stripped 5 bases from V and 2 bases from J, with 9 bases between. Germline V gene data show CDR1 as DFQATT and CDR2 as SNEGSKA (reference sequence). There are 12 residues in the CDR3. CDR3 loop: CSAGRGNYGYTF. The CDR3, as DNA: TGCAGTGCTGGGAGGGGAAACTATGGCTACACCTTC.

There are many counts of this clonotype. In DNA, the CDR3 is TGTGCCAGCAGGGCCTTGGGACAGAATAATTCACCCCTCCACTTT. Translated, it gives CASRALGQNNSPLHF. The chain carries TRBV2 and TRBJ1-6; 7 nucleotides match TRBD1. The CDR3 totals 15 residues. Germline CDR1 SNHLY, CDR2 FYNNEI. The J segment lost 5 bases and the V segment lost 6 bases, leaving 7 bases of the junction unmatched.

The chain joins TRBV24-1 to TRBJ1-5; D is uncertain. V dropped 2 bases and J dropped 0 bases, with 13 bases sitting between them. This CDR3 is built from 17 residues. CDR1 is KGHDR and CDR2 is SFDVKD in the germline V gene. For the CDR3, the DNA is TGTGCCACCAGTGATTCTCGGGTCCCTTATAGCAATCAGCCCCAGCATTTT. This codes for CATSDSRVPYSNQPQHF.

The genes are TRBV28 and TRBJ2-7; 12 bases map to TRBD1. V gave up 9 bases and J gave up 12 bases; unmatched junction bases: 9. The CDR3 has 12 amino acids. Germline values: CDR1 MDHEN, CDR2 SYDVKM. CDR3 sequence reads: CARGGTGGRGYF. The CDR3 coding sequence is TGTGCCAGGGGAGGGACAGGGGGCAGGGGGTACTTC.

The V call is TRBV24-1, the J call TRBJ1-2; TRBD1 might be the D (5 bases). The CDR3 runs to 14 residues. Germline V lookup: CDR1 KGHDR, CDR2 SFDVKD. Trimming removed 11 bases at V and 4 bases at J, with 19 bases between. CDR3 DNA sequence: TGTGCCAGCAGGGAGGCAGGGACTATCTATGGCTACACCTTC. This encodes CASREAGTIYGYTF.

By share, this clonotype counts as medium-sized. The CDR3 here is CATSDLRQELDTQYF. For the CDR3, the DNA is TGTGCCACCAGTGATTTGCGACAGGAACTTGATACGCAGTATTTT. The rearrangement joins TRBV24-1 to TRBJ2-3; perhaps TRBD1 as D (6 bases). Germline CDR1 KGHDR, CDR2 SFDVKD. The CDR3 is 15 residues long. V gave up 0 bases and J gave up 6 bases, with 12 bases separating them.

The V gene is TRBV5-4, the J gene TRBJ2-5, with 13 positions matching TRBD2. Per the germline V gene, CDR1 is SGHNT and CDR2 is YYREEE (reference sequence). J gave up 4 bases and V 2 bases, and 17 bases lay outside the gene matches. The CDR3 has 20 amino acids. CDR3 in DNA: TGTGCCAGCAGCTTCGGACTAGCGGGAGATGTCTCGAGAAGAGGAGAGACCCAGTACTTC. It is translated as CASSFGLAGDVSRRGETQYF.

This clonotype appeared a few times. The chain couples TRBV28 to TRBJ2-7, with D tentatively TRBD1 or TRBD2 (5 bases each). The CDR3 totals 15 residues. The germline CDR1 and CDR2 sequences are MDHEN and SYDVKM. V dropped 8 bases and J dropped 7 bases, with 24 bases sitting between them. The CDR3: CASLSPAAGAREQYF. The CDR3 DNA is TGTGCCAGCCTTAGCCCGGCTGCCGGGGCGAGGGAGCAGTACTTC. Full variable domain (missing parts from reference TRBV28 and TRBJ2-7): DVKVTQSSRYLVKRTGEKVFLECVQDMDHENMFWYRQDPGLGLRLIYFSYDVKMKEKGDIPEGYSVSREKKERFSLILESASTNQTSMYLCASLSPAAGAREQYFGPGTRLTVT.

In this sample, this clonotype turned up many times. The chain combines TRBV20-1 with TRBJ1-1; D is uncertain. CDR1 is DFQATT and CDR2 is SNEGSKA in the germline V gene (reference sequence). The ends were cut back, 3 bases at V and 1 base at J, with 15 bases in the middle. This CDR3 contains 15 residues. The CDR3 DNA sequence: TGCAGTGCTAGCCGCCCGGGTAGGGCGAACACTGAAGCTTTCTTT. Translating gives CSASRPGRANTEAFF.

As to this clonotype: The junction and the germline gene differ at one end; a read error may be behind it. V is TRBV19 and J is TRBJ1-1; D gene unclear. The CDR3 covers 12 residues. The germline V gene has CDR1 LNHDA and CDR2 SQIVND (reference sequence). The chain's CDR3 is CASTIKGTEAFF. The DNA for the CDR3 is TGTGCCAGTACTATAAAGGGAACTGAAGCTTTCTTT.

The chain couples TRBV7-3 to TRBJ2-3; D might be TRBD2 (5 bases). The germline V gene encodes CDR1 SGHTA and CDR2 FQGTGA. The CDR3 loop spans 15 amino acids. The V end was cut by 5 bases, the J end by 0 bases, with 12 bases between. CDR3 residues: CASSPAGGSTDTQYF. CDR3 DNA sequence: TGTGCCAGCAGCCCGGCGGGCGGGAGCACAGATACGCAGTATTTT.

As to this clonotype: A read error may produce the germline difference seen at one junction end. CDR3 loop: CAPPRTGMGQPSYEQYF. CDR3 DNA: TGTGCCCCGCCGAGAACCGGAATGGGACAGCCTTCCTACGAGCAGTACTTT. This chain joins TRBV7-3 and TRBJ2-7; TRBD1 agrees at 7 bases. Germline lookup yields CDR1 SGHTA and CDR2 FQGTGA. The CDR3 loop spans 17 amino acids.

V and J are TRBV2 and TRBJ1-6; D is uncertain. In germline, CDR1 is SNHLY, CDR2 FYNNEI. CDR3 length: 12 amino acids. Trimming pared 6 bases from V and 10 bases from J, leaving 10 bases between. The CDR3 DNA reads as TGTGCCAGCAGCCCTCGAGGGTCACCCCTCCACTTT. It specifies CASSPRGSPLHF.

The chain uses TRBV20-1 and TRBJ2-5; TRBD2 might be the D (5 bases). This CDR3 is 9 amino acids long. In germline, CDR1 is DFQATT, CDR2 SNEGSKA (reference sequence). The CDR3 region has the DNA TGCAGCGCGGGAGAGACCCAGTACTTC. Encoded protein: CSAGETQYF.

V usage is TRBV25-1 and J usage is TRBJ1-2; TRBD1 matches 7 bases. V lost 4 bases, J lost 2 bases, and 7 bases stayed unmatched. Per germline, CDR1 MGHDK and CDR2 SYGVNS. The CDR3 is 15 residues long. CDR3 residues: CASSANAGGNYGYTF. DNA of the CDR3: TGTGCCAGCAGTGCCAACGCAGGGGGGAACTATGGCTACACCTTC.

This rearrangement joins TRBV24-1 to TRBJ2-2; weak D call: TRBD1 (5 bases). CDR3 length: 13 residues. Trimming pared 11 bases from V and 7 bases from J, leaving 16 bases between. Germline lookup yields CDR1 KGHDR and CDR2 SFDVKD. The CDR3 spells CASRKLTVGELFF. The CDR3 nucleotides read TGTGCCAGCAGGAAACTGACAGTCGGGGAGCTGTTTTTT.

This chain links TRBV3-1 with TRBJ2-7; TRBD1 matches 10 bases. With V trimmed by 3 bases and J by 3 bases, 8 bases remained unmatched. Germline V gene data show CDR1 as LGHDT and CDR2 as YNNKEL (reference sequence). This CDR3 comprises 16 residues. The DNA for the CDR3 is TGTGCCAGCAGCCATATCCGGACAGGGGGAGTCTACGAGCAGTACTTC. This encodes CASSHIRTGGVYEQYF.

This clonotype showed up just a few times. This chain links TRBV7-9 with TRBJ1-2; 9 nucleotides line up with TRBD1. Germline-derived CDR1 and CDR2 are SEHNR and FQNEAQ (reference sequence). Losses at the gene ends were 5 bases for V and 4 bases for J; bases not matched to a gene: 5. The length of the CDR3 is 14 residues. In nucleotides, the CDR3 is TGTGCCAGCAGCCTACAGGGGGCTGGCTATGGCTACACCTTC. Residues: CASSLQGAGYGYTF.

This clonotype showed up many times. CDR3 sequence: CSARQGASPQETQYF. The DNA for the CDR3 is TGCAGTGCTAGACAGGGGGCGAGCCCACAAGAGACCCAGTACTTC. This rearrangement joins TRBV20-1 to TRBJ2-5, with TRBD1 matching 8 bases. J gave up 2 bases and V 2 bases, and 7 bases lay outside the gene matches. CDR3 length: 15 amino acids. Germline CDR1 is DFQATT and CDR2 is SNEGSKA (reference sequence).

This clonotype was seen a single time. The gene calls are TRBV15 and TRBJ1-4; D is unresolved. CDR3 length: 14 residues. V was cut by 3 bases and J by 8 bases, with 13 bases left in between. Germline lookup yields CDR1 LNHNV and CDR2 YYDKDF (reference sequence). The CDR3 protein is CATSRQSLGEKLFF. As DNA, the CDR3 is TGTGCCACCAGCAGGCAGTCGTTGGGGGAAAAACTGTTTTTT.